This T cell receptor (beta chain) was sequenced for a study of glioma-infiltrating T cells after dendritic cell vaccination. Whole-study results and caveats: Higher TCR clonality did not directly relate to longer survival.

Using immunoSEQ multiplex PCR, the repertoire was profiled, and TCRdb retains in-frame clones only, with some absent. The sample lists 90,000 or so clones; 75% to 85% were seen once. As to time point: after dendritic cell vaccination, including at tumor progression/relapse. Blood PBMC samples: pre-vaccination, two weeks post third vaccination, and at tumor progression. Germline-derived CDR1 and CDR2 are SEHNR and FQNEAQ (reference sequence). The junction had 14 bases not matched to a gene; V was cut back by 5 bases and J by 7 bases. The CDR3 covers 15 residues. In the case of this clone: Antigen: not known.

Material: blood, obtained after dendritic cell vaccination. This TCR was recovered from a human donor with glioblastoma. The gene calls are TRBV7-9 and TRBJ2-7, with 7 bases identical to TRBD1. For the CDR3, the DNA is TGTGCCAGCAGCCCCAGGGGGTCACAGGGGAATGAGCAGTACTTC. This translates into CASSPRGSQGNEQYF.